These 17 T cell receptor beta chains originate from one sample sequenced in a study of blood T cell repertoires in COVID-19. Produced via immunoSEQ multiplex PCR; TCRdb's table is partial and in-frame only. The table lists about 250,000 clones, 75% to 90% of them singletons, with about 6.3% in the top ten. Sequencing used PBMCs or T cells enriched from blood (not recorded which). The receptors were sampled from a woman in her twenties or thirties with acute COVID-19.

This CDR3 is CASSLLKGNTIYF. Written as DNA, the CDR3 is TGTGCCAGCAGTTTATTAAAAGGAAACACCATATATTTT. The chain recombines TRBV12-3 or TRBV12-4 with TRBJ1-3, with no clear D. This CDR3 comprises 13 residues. V lost 2 bases and J lost 4, with 6 bases in between.

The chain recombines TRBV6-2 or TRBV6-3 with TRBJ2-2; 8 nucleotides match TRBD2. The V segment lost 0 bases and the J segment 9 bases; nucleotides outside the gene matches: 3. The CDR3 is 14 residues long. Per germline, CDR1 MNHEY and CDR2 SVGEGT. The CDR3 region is CASSYSTSGRELFF. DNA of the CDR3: TGTGCCAGCAGTTACTCAACTAGCGGCCGGGAGCTGTTTTTT.

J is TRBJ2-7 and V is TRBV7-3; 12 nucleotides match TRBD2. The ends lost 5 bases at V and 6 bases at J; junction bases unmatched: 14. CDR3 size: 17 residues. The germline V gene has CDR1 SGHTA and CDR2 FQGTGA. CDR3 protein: CASSDLTPSGRAPEQYF. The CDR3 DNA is TGTGCCAGCAGCGATCTAACCCCTAGCGGGAGGGCCCCCGAGCAGTACTTC.

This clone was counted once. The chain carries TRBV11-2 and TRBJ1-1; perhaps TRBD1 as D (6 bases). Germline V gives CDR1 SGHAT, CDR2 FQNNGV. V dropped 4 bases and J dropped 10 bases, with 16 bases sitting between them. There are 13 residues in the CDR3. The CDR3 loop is CASSSGPRGGAFF. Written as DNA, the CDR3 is TGTGCCAGCAGCTCCGGACCCCGAGGGGGAGCTTTCTTT.

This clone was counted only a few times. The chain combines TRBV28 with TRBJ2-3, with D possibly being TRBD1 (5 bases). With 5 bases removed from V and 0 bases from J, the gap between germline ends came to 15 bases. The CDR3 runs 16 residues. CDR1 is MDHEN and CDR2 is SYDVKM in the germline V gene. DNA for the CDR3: TGTGCCAGCAGTCTGACCCCCAGGGCGAGCACAGATACGCAGTATTTT. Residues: CASSLTPRASTDTQYF.

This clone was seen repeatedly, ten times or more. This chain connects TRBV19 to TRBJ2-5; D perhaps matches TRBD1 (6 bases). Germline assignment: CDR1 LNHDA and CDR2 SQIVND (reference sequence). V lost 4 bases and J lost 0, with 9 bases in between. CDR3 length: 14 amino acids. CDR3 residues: CASSTGQNQETQYF. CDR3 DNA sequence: TGTGCCAGTAGTACCGGACAGAACCAAGAGACCCAGTACTTC.

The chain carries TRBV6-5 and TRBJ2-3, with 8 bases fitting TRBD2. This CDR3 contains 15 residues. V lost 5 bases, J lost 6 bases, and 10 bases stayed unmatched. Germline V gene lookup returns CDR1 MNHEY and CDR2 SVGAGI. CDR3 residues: CASSRSSGLSDTQYF. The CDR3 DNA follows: TGTGCCAGCAGTAGATCTAGCGGGTTAAGCGATACGCAGTATTTT.

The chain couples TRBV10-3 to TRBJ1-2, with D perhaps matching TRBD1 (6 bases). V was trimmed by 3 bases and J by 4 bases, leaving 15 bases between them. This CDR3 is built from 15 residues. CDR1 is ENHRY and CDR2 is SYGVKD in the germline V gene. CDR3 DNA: TGTGCCATCAGTGACCCGACAGGTGGAAGCTATGGCTACACCTTC. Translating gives CAISDPTGGSYGYTF.

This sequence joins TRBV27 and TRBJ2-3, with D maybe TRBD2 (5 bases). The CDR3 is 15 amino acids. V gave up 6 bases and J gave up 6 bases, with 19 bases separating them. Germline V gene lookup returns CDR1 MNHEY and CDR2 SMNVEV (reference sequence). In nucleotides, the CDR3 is TGTGCCAGCAGGGATCCGTCGGCGGGCTTGGATACGCAGTATTTT. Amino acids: CASRDPSAGLDTQYF.

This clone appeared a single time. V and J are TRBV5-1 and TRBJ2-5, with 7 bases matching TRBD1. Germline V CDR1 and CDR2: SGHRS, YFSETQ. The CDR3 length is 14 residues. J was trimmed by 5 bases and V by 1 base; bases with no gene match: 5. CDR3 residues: CASSLQMTGETQYF. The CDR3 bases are TGCGCCAGCAGCTTGCAGATGACAGGGGAGACCCAGTACTTC. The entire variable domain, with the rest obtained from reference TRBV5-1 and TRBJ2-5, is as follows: KAGVTQTPRYLIKTRGQQVTLSCSPISGHRSVSWYQQTPGQGLQFLFEYFSETQRNKGNFPGRFSGRQFSNSRSEMNVSTLELGDSALYLCASSLQMTGETQYFGPGTRLLVL.

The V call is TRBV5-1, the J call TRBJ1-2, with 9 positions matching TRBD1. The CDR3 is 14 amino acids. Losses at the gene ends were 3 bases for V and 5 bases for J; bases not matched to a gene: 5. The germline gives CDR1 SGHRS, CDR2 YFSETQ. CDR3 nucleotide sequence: TGCGCCAGCAGCTCACCGGGACAGGGATATGGCTACACCTTC. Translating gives CASSSPGQGYGYTF.

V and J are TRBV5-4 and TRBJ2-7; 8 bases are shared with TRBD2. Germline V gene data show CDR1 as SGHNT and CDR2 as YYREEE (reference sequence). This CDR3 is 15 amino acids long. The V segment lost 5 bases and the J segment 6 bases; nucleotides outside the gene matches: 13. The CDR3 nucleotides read TGTGCCAGCAGGGGGAGCGGGAGTTCAGTGGCCGAGCAGTACTTC. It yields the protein CASRGSGSSVAEQYF.

CDR3 amino acids: CASSLGRGRNYPYNEQFF. The CDR3 region has the DNA TGTGCCAGCAGCTTGGGTCGGGGTAGGAATTATCCCTACAATGAGCAGTTCTTC. The rearrangement joins TRBV7-3 to TRBJ2-1, with D possibly being TRBD2 (5 bases). The V end lost 3 bases, the J end lost 2 bases, and 20 bases lay between the germline ends. The CDR3 is made up of 18 amino acids. The germline CDR1 and CDR2 sequences are SGHTA and FQGTGA.

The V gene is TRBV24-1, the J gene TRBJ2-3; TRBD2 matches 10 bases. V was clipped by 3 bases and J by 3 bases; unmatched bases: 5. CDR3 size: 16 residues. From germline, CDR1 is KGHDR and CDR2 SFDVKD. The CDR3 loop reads CATSDPTSGNTDTQYF. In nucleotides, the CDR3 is TGTGCCACCAGTGATCCAACTAGCGGGAATACAGATACGCAGTATTTT.

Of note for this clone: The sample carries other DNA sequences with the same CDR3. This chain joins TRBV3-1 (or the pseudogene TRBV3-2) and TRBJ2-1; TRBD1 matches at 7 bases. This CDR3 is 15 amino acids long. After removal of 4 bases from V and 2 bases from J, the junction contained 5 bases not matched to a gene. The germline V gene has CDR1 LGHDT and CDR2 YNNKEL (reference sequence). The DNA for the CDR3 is TGTGCCAGCAGCCTACGACAGGGACCCTACAATGAGCAGTTCTTC. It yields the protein CASSLRQGPYNEQFF.

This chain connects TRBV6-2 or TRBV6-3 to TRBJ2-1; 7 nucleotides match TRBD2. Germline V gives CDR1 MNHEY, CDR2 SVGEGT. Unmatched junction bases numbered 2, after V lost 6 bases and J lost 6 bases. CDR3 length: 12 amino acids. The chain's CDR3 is CASSPSGNEQFF. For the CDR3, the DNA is TGTGCCAGCAGCCCTAGCGGCAATGAGCAGTTCTTC.

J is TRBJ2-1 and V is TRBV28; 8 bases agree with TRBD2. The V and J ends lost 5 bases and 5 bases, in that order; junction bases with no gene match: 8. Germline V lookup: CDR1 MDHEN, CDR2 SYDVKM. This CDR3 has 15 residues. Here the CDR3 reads CASSIPGLGNNEQFF. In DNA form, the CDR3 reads TGTGCCAGCAGTATACCGGGACTAGGAAACAATGAGCAGTTCTTC.